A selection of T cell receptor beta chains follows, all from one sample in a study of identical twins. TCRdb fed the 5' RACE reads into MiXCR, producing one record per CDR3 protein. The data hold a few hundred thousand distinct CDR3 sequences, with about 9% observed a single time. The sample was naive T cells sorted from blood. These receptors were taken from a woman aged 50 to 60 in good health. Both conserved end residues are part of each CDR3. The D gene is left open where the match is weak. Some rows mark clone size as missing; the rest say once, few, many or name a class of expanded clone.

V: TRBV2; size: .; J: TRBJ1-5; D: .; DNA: TGTGCCAGCAGTGAAGAGAGAAATCAGCCCCAGCATTTT; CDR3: CASSEERNQPQHF
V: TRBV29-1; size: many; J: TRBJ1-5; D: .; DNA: TGCAGCGTTGGGGAGCAGATCAATCAGCCCCAGCATTTT; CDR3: CSVGEQINQPQHF
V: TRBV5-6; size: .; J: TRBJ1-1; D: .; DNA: TGTGCCAGCGAGTACATGAACACTGAAGCTTTCTTT; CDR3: CASEYMNTEAFF
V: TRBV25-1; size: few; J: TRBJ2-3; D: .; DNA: TGTGCCAGCAGTTGGCACGGGAGTGTGACAGATACGCAGTATTTT; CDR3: CASSWHGSVTDTQYF
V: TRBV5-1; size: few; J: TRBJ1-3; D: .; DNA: TGCGCCAGCAGTATGAGAGGTTCCGGAAACACCATATATTTT; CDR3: CASSMRGSGNTIYF
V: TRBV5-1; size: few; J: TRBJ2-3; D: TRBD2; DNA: TGCGCCAGCAGCACTGTAGCGGGATACAGCACAGATACGCAGTATTTT; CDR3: CASSTVAGYSTDTQYF
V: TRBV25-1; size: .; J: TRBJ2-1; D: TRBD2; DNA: TGTGCCAGCAGTGAAAGGCTAGCGGGTGGCAATGAGCAGTTCTTC; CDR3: CASSERLAGGNEQFF
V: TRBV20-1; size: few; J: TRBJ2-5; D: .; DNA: TGCAGTGCTAGACACGGGATCCAAGAGACCCAGTACTTC; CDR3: CSARHGIQETQYF
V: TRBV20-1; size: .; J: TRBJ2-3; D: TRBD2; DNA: TGCAGTGCTCCTCGGACTAGCCAGTTGACAGATACGCAGTATTTT; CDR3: CSAPRTSQLTDTQYF
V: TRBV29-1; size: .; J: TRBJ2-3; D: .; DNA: TGCAGCGTCTCTAGCACAGATACGCAGTATTTT; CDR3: CSVSSTDTQYF
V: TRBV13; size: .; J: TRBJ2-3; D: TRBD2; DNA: TGTGCCAGCAGCCCTTTGCTGAGCGGGAACACAGATACGCAGTATTTT; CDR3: CASSPLLSGNTDTQYF
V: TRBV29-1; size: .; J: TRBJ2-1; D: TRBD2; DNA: TGCAGCGTTGAAGAACCCCTAGCGGACCACTACAATGAGCAGTTCTTC; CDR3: CSVEEPLADHYNEQFF
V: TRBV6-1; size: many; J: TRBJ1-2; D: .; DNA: TGTGCCAGCAGTGTCGGACAGAACTATGGCTACACCTTC; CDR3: CASSVGQNYGYTF
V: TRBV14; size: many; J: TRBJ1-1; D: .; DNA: TGTGCCAGCAGCCGAGTACCCCTACTTTCGGGCACTGAAGCTTTCTTT; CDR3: CASSRVPLLSGTEAFF
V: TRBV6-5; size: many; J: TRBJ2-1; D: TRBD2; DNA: TGTGCCAGCAGTTACTGGCGGGAGGGGGATGAGCAGTTCTTC; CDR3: CASSYWREGDEQFF
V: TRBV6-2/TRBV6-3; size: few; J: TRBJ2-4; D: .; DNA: TGTGCCAGCAGAACAGGGACGGCCATTCAGTACTTC; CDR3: CASRTGTAIQYF
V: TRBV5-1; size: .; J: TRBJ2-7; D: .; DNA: TGCGCCAGCAGCTTCGGCACGTTGTCCTACGAGCAGTACTTC; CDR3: CASSFGTLSYEQYF
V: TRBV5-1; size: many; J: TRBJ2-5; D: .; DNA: TGTGCCAGCAGCTTGGGCGGGGAAGAGACCCAGTACTTC; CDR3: CASSLGGEETQYF
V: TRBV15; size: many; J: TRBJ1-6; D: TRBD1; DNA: TGTGCCACCAGCTCGGGACAGGGAAGCGTTTTCGATAATTCACCCCTCCACTTT; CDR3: CATSSGQGSVFDNSPLHF
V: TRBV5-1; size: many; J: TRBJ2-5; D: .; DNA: TGCGCCAGCAGCTTCATACGGGACAAAAACCAAGAGACCCAGTACTTC; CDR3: CASSFIRDKNQETQYF
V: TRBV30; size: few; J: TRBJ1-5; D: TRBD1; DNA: TGTGCCTGGAGGACAGGGGGCAGCAATCAGCCCCAGCATTTT; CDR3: CAWRTGGSNQPQHF
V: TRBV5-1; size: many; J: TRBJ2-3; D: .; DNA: TGCGCCAGCAGCTTGGGTTTCCCAGGGGATGGCACAGATACGCAGTATTTT; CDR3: CASSLGFPGDGTDTQYF
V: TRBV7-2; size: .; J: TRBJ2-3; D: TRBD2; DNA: TGTGACAGCGTGACTAGCGGAAGGGGAGACTCCAAGTCTTTT; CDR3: CDSVTSGRGDSKSF
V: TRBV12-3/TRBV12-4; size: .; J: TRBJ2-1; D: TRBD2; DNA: TGTGCCAGCTGGCGGGAGGGCTTAGATGAGCAGTTCTTC; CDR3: CASWREGLDEQFF
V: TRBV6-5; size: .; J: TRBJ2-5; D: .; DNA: TGTGCCAGCAGTACATCCGGAGCGTACCAAGAGACCCAGTACTTC; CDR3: CASSTSGAYQETQYF
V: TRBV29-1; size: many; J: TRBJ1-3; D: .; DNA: TGCAGCGTTACTGCTGGAAACACCATATATTTT; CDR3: CSVTAGNTIYF
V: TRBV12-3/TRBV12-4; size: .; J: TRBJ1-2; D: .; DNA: TGTGCCAGCAGTATGCGCAGGGGAGACTATGGCTACACCTTC; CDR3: CASSMRRGDYGYTF
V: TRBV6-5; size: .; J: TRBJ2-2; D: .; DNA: TGTGCCACCAATTCGGGGCCGAGGAGGGAGCTGTTTTTT; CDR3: CATNSGPRRELFF
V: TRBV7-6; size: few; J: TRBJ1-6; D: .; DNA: TGTGCCAGCAGCTCCACAGGGTTTCCCCTCCACTTT; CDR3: CASSSTGFPLHF
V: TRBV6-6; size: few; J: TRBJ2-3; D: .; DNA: TGTGCCAGCAGTTTCCGGATAGCGAGGGACACAGATACGCAGTATTTT; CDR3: CASSFRIARDTDTQYF
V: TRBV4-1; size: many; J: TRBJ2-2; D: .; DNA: TGCGCCAGCAGCCAAGACGCGGGAAGCTACACCGGGGAGCTGTTTTTT; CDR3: CASSQDAGSYTGELFF
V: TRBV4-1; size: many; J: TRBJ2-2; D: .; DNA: TGCGCCAGCAGCCAAGAAATGGGGTGGGCCGGGGAGCTGTTTTTT; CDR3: CASSQEMGWAGELFF
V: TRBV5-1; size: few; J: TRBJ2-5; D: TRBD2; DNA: TGCGCCAGCAGCTTCCCTAGCGGGGAAGAGACCCAGTACTTC; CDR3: CASSFPSGEETQYF
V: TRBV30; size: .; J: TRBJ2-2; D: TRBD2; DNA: TGTGCCTGGAAGCGGGGGTACACCGGGGAGCTGTTTTTT; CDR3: CAWKRGYTGELFF
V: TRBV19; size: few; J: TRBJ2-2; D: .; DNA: TGTGCCAGTAGTTCCGGACAGACCGGGGAGCTGTTTTTT; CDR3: CASSSGQTGELFF
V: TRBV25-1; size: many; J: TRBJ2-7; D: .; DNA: TGTGCCAGCAGTGAAGGGGGGGTGGGACAGGACGAGCAGTACTTC; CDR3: CASSEGGVGQDEQYF
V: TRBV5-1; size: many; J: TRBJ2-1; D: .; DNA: TGCGCCAGCAGCGAGACTACCGAGCAGTTCTTC; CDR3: CASSETTEQFF
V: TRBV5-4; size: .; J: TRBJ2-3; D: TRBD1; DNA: TGTGCCAGCAGCTTAACCAAGCCAGGGGGCTATACGCAGTATTTT; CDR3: CASSLTKPGGYTQYF
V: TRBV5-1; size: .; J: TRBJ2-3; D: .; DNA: TGCGCCAGCAGCTTTGGGGCAACCAGCGGTACGCAGTATTTT; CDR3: CASSFGATSGTQYF
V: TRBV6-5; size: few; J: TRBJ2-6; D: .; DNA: TGTGCCAGCAGTTCCGGGGTGGTTGGGGCCAACGTCCTGACTTTC; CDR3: CASSSGVVGANVLTF
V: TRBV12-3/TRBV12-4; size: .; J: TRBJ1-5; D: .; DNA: TGTGCCAGCAGTTTTCAGGGGCCGGGGAGCAATCAGCCCCAGCATTTT; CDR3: CASSFQGPGSNQPQHF
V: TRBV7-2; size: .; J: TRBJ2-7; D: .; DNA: TGTGCCAGCAGCCGTTTACCGTACGAGCAGTACTTC; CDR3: CASSRLPYEQYF
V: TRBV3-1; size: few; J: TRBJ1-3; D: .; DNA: TGTGCCAGCAGCCAAGTGGCCGGGACGGCTGGAAACACCATATATTTT; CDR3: CASSQVAGTAGNTIYF
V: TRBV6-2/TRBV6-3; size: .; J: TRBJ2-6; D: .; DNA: TGTGCCAGCAGTTACTCCCCCCGGGGTAAAAGCTCTGGGGCCAACGTCCTGACTTTC; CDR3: CASSYSPRGKSSGANVLTF
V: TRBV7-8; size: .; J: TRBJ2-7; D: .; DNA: TGTGCCAGCAGCTTAGCTCTAGGGCAGGGCTACGAGCAGTACTTC; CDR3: CASSLALGQGYEQYF
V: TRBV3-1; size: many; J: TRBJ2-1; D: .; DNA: TGTGCCAGCAGCCAGGGGACGGCCTACAATGAGCAGTTCTTC; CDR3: CASSQGTAYNEQFF
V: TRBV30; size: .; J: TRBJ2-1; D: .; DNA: TGTGCCTGGAGTGAACAGGGCTCCTACAATGAGCAGTTCTTC; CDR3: CAWSEQGSYNEQFF
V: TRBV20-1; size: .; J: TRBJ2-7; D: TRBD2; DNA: TGCAGTGCCCCGGGGATTGGCGGGAGCTCCTACGAGCAGTACTTC; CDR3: CSAPGIGGSSYEQYF
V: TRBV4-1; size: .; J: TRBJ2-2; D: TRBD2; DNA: TGCGCCAGCAGCCGCGGGAGTGCCGGGGAGCTGTTTTTT; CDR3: CASSRGSAGELFF
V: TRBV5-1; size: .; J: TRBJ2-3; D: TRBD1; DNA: TGCGCCAGCATCGACAGGGGGCCCACAGGAGCAGATACGCAGTATTTT; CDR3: CASIDRGPTGADTQYF